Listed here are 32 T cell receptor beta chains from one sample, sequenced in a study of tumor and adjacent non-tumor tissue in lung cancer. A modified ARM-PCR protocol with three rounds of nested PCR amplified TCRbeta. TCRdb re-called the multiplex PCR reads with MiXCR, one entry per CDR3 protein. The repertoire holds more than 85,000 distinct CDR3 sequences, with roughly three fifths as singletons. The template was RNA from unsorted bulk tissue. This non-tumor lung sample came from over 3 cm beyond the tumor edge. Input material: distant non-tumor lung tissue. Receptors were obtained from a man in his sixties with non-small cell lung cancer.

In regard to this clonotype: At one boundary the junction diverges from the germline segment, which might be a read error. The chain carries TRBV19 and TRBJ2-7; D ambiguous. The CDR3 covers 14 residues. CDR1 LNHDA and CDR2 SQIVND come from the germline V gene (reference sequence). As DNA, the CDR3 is TGTGCCACAGTCCCCAACAGTCACCACTACGATCAGTACTTC. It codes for CATVPNSHHYDQYF.

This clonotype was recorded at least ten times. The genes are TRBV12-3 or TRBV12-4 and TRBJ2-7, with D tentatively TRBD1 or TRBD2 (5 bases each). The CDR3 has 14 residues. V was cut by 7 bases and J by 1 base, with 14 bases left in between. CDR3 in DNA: TGTGCCAGCACCTTCGGGACGGCTTCCTACGAGCAGTACTTC. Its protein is CASTFGTASYEQYF.

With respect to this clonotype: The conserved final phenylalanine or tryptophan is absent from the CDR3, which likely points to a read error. The CDR3 bases are TGCAGCGCACAGATAGCGGGAGGAGCCGGAGAGCTGTTTTTG. It encodes CSAQIAGGAGELFL. This chain links TRBV29-1 with TRBJ2-2; the match to TRBD2 covers 10 bases. The CDR3 totals 14 residues. Per the germline V gene, CDR1 is SQVTM and CDR2 is ANQGSEA.

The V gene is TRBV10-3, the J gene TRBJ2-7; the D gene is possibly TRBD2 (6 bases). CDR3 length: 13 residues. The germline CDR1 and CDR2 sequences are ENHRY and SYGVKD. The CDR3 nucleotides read TGTGACTCGCGGGACCCCTACTCCTACGAGCAGTACTTC. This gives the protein CDSRDPYSYEQYF.

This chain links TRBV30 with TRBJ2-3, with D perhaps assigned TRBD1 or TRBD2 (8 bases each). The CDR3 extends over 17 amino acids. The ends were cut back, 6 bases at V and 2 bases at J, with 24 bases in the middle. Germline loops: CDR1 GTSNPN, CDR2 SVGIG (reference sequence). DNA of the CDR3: TGTGCCTGTGCAGGGGGCGGCACTAGCGGCGCCACAGATACGCAGTATTTT. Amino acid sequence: CACAGGGTSGATDTQYF.

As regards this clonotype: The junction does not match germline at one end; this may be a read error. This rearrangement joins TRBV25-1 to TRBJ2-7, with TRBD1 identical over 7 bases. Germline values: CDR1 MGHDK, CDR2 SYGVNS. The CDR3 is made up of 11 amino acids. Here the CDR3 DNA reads TGTACCAGCGCCCAGGGGGACGAGAAGTACTTC. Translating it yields CTSAQGDEKYF.

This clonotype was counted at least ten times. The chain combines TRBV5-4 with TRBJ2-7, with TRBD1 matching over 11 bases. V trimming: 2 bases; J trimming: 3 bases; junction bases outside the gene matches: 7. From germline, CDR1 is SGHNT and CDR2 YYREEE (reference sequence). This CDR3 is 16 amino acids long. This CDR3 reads CASSFEPGTGGYEQYF. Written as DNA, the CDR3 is TGTGCCAGCAGCTTTGAGCCCGGGACAGGGGGCTACGAGCAGTACTTC.

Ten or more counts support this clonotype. The CDR3 DNA follows: TGTGCCAGCAGTTCGACAGCAAACACCATATATTTT. It translates to CASSSTANTIYF. The V and J genes are TRBV6-5 and TRBJ1-3, with a tentative D call TRBD1 (5 bases). The CDR3 totals 12 residues. Trimming took off 4 bases at V and 6 bases at J, with 7 bases between the two ends. Germline CDR1 MNHEY, CDR2 SVGAGI.

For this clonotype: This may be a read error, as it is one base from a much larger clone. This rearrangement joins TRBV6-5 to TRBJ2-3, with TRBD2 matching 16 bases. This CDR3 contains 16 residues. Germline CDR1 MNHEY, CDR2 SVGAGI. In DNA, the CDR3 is TGTGTCAGCAGTGGGACTAGCGGGGGGGCGTTGGGTACGCAGTATTTT. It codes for CVSSGTSGGALGTQYF.

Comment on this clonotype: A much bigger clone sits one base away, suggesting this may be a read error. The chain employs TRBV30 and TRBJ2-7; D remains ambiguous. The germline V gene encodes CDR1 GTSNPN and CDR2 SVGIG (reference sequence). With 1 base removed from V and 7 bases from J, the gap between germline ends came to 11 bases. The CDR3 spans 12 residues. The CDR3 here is CAWSEANVEQYF. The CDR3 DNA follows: TGTGCCTGGAGTGAGGCTAATGTTGAGCAGTACTTC. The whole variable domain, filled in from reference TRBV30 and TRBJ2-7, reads SQTIHQWPATLVQPVGSPLSLECTVEGTSNPNLYWYRQAAGRGLQLLFYSVGIGQISSEVPQNLSASRPQDRQFILSSKKLLLSDSGFYLCAWSEANVEQYFGPGTRLTVT.

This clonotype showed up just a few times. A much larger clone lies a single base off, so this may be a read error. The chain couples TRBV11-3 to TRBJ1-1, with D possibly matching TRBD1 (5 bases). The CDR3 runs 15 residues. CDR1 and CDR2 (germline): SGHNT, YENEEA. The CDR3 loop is CASRFEGTVNTEAFF. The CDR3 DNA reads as TGTGCCAGCCGCTTCGAAGGGACGGTGAACACTGAAGCTTTCTTT. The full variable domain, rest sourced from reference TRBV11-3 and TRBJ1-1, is EAGVVQSPRYKIIEKKQPVAFWCNPISGHNTLYWYLQNLGQGPELLIRYENEEAVDDSQLPKDRFSAERLKGVDSTLKIQPAELGDSAVYLCASRFEGTVNTEAFFGQGTRLTVV.

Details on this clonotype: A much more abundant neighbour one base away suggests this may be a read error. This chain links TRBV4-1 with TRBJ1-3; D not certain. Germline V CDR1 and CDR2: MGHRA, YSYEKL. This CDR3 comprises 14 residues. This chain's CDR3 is CACSELKGSNTIYF. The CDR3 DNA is TGCGCCTGCAGCGAGTTGAAGGGAAGCAACACCATATATTTT.

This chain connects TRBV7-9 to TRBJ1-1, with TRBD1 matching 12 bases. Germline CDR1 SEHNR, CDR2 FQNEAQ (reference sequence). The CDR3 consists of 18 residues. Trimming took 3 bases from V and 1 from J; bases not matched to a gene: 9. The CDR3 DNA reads TGTGCCAGCAGCTTGGGGACAGGGGGCTTGGGGTCGAACACTGAAGCTTTCTTT. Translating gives CASSLGTGGLGSNTEAFF.

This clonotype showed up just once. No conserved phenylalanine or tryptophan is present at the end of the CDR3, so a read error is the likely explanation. The CDR3 DNA reads TGTGCCAGCAGCTTTGCCCGGGACACAACTACAGAAACGCAGTATCTT. This codes for CASSFARDTTTETQYL. The chain links TRBV5-4 to TRBJ2-3, with a tentative D call TRBD1 (6 bases). Per germline, CDR1 SGHNT and CDR2 YYREEE (reference sequence). There are 16 residues in the CDR3.

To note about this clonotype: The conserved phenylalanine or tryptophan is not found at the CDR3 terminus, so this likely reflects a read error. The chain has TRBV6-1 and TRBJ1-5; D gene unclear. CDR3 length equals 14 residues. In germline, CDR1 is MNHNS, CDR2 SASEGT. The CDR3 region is CTSSELGPNQPQHL. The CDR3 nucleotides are TGTACCAGCAGTGAGTTAGGGCCCAATCAGCCCCAGCATCTT.

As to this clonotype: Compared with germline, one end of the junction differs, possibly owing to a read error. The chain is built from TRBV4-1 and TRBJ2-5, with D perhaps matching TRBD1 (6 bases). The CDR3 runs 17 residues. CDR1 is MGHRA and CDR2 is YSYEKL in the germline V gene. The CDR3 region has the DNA TGCGCCATCAGCCAAGATGCTGCGAGGGGACACCAAGAGACCCAGTACTTT. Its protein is CAISQDAARGHQETQYF.

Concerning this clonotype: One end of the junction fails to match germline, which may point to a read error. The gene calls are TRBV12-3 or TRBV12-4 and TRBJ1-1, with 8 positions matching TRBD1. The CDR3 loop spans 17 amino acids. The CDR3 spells CGSSRQQGALRYTEAFF. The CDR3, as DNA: TGTGGCAGCAGTCGACAGCAGGGGGCTTTACGGTACACTGAAGCTTTCTTT.

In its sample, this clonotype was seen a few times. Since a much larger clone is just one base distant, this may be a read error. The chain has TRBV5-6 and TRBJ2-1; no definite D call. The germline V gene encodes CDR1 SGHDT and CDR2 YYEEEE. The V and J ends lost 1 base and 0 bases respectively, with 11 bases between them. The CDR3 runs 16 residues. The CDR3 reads CASSLYPLSSYNEQFF. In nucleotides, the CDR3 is TGTGCCAGCAGCTTGTATCCTTTAAGCTCCTACAATGAGCAGTTCTTC.

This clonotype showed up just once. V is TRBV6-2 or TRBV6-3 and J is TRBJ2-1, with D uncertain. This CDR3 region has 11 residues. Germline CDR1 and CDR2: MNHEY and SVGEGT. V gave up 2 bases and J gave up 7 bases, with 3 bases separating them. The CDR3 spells CASSYKNEQFF. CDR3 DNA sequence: TGTGCCAGCAGTTACAAGAATGAGCAGTTCTTC.

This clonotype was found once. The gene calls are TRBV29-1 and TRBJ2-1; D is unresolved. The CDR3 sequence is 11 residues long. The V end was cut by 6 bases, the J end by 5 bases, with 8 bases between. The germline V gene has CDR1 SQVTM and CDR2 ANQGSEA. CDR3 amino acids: CSVLSDNEQFF. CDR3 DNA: TGCAGCGTGTTGAGTGACAATGAGCAGTTCTTC.

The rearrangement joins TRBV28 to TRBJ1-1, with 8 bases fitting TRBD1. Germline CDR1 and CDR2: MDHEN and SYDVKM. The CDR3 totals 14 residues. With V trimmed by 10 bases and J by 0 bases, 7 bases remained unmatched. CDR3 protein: CANRETGVNTEAFF. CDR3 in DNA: TGTGCCAACAGGGAGACAGGGGTGAACACTGAAGCTTTCTTT. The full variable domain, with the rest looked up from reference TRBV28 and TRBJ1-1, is DVKVTQSSRYLVKRTGEKVFLECVQDMDHENMFWYRQDPGLGLRLIYFSYDVKMKEKGDIPEGYSVSREKKERFSLILESASTNQTSMYLCANRETGVNTEAFFGQGTRLTVV.

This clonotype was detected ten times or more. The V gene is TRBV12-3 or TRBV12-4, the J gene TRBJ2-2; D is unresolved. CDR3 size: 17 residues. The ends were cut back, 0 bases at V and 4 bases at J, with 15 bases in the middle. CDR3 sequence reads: CASSLASAIESTGELFF. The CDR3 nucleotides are TGTGCCAGCAGTTTAGCTTCGGCCATAGAGAGCACCGGGGAGCTGTTTTTT.

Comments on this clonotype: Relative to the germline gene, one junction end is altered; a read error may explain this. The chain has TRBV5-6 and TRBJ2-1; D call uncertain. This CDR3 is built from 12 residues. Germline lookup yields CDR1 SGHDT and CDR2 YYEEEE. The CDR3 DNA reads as TGTGCCAGCAGCTTGGCTTACAATGAGCAGTCCTTC. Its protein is CASSLAYNEQSF.

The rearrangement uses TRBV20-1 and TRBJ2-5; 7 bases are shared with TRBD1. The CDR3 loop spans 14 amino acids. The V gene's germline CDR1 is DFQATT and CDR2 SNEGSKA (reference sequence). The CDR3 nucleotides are TGCAGCGTCACACTTACAGGGGCCCAAGAGACCCAGTACTTC. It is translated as CSVTLTGAQETQYF.

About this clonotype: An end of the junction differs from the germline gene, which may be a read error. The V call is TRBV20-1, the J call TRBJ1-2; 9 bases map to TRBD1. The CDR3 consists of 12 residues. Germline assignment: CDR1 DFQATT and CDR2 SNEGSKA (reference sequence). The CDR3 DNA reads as TGCCGTGCTAGAGGGACAGGGTATGGCTACACCTTC. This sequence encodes CRARGTGYGYTF.

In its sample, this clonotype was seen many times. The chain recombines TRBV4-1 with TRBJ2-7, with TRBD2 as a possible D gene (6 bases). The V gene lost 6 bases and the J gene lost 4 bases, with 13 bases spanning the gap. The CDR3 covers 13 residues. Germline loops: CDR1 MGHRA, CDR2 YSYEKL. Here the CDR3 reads CASSWRVGYEQYF. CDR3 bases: TGCGCCAGCAGTTGGAGGGTTGGGTACGAGCAGTACTTC.

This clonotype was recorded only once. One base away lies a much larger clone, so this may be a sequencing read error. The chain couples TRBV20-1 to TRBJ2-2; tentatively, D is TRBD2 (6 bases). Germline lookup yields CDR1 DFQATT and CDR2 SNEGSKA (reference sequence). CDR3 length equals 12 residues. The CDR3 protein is CSASLGIGGLFF. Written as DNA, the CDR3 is TGCAGTGCTAGTTTGGGTATCGGGGGGCTGTTTTTT.

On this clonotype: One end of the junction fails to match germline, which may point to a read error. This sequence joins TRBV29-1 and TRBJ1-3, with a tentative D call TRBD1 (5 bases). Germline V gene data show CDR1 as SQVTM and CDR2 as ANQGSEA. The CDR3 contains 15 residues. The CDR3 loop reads CSVRAGQHYGNTIYF. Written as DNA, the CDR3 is TGCAGCGTTCGAGCGGGGCAGCACTATGGAAATACCATATATTTT.

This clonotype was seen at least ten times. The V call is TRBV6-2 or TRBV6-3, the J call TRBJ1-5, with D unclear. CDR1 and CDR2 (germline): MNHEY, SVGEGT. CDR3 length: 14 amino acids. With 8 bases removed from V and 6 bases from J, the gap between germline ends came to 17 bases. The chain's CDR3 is CASALPGDRQPQHF. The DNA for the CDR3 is TGTGCCAGCGCTCTGCCAGGCGATCGTCAGCCCCAGCATTTT.

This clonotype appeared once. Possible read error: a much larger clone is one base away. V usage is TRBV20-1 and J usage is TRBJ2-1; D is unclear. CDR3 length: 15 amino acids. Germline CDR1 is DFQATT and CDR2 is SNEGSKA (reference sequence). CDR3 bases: TGCAGTGTTAGAGATACTACAAGCTCCTACAATGAGCAGTTCTTC. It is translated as CSVRDTTSSYNEQFF.

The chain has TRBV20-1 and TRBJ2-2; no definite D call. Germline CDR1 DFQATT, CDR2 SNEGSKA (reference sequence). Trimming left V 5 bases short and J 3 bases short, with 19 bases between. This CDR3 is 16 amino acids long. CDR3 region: CSALTTGRGYTGELFF. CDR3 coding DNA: TGCAGTGCTCTAACGACTGGCCGAGGATACACCGGGGAGCTGTTTTTT.

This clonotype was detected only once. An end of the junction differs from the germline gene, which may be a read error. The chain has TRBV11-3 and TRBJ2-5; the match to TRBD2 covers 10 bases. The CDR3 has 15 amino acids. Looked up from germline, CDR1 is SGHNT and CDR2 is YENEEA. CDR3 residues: CANSPSSSGSETQYF. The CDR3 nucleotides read TGTGCCAACAGCCCCTCTTCTAGCGGGAGTGAGACCCAGTATTTC.